The TCR beta chain under discussion was sequenced for a study of post-analysis software for immune sequencing data. About the study: Relapsing-remitting, secondary progressive and progressive-relapsing multiple sclerosis courses were included. Overall study findings and caveats: Batch-matched samples strongly co-clustered by F measure.

The library was made from cDNA and included unique molecular identifiers. TCRdb re-derived calls from the PCR reads in MiXCR, one entry per CDR3 protein. The table lists roughly 600,000 distinct CDR3 sequences, about 44% of them singletons. This clonotype showed up just a few times. The antigen is undetermined. The sequence was collected from a girl under 18 with multiple sclerosis. The source material was blood.

The CDR3 nucleotides are TGTGCCTGGAGTGTAGTGTCTTTTTACGAGCAGTACTTC. As protein: CAWSVVSFYEQYF. The V and J genes are TRBV30 and TRBJ2-7, with D unclear. Between the trimmed V and J ends, which lost 0 bases and 4 bases, there was a span of 10 bases. The germline CDR1 and CDR2 sequences are GTSNPN and SVGIG (reference sequence). The length of the CDR3 is 13 residues.